A single sample is the source of the 5 T cell receptor beta chains below, sequenced in a study of T cells in Graves' hyperthyroidism and ophthalmopathy. RNA transcripts provided the source from which TCR beta CDR3 regions were amplified. The primer set for the first-round RT-PCR of the TCR CDR3 was HTBI. TCRdb reprocessed the multiplex PCR reads with MiXCR, giving one entry per CDR3 protein. The sample records a few hundred thousand distinct CDR3 sequences, more than 20% being singletons. Specimen: blood. These receptors were collected from a man aged 45-65 years with Graves' hyperthyroidism.

This clonotype was seen more than once but under ten times. This rearrangement joins TRBV19 to TRBJ1-2; 7 bases are shared with TRBD1. CDR3 length equals 12 residues. From germline, CDR1 is LNHDA and CDR2 SQIVND (reference sequence). Losses at the gene ends were 7 bases for V and 7 bases for J; bases not matched to a gene: 6. DNA for the CDR3: TGTGCCAGTAACTCGGGACAGACTGGCTACACCTTC. Encoded protein: CASNSGQTGYTF.

The chain uses TRBV6-1 and TRBJ2-1, with 14 nucleotides matching TRBD2. With 10 bases clipped from V and 6 bases from J, the junction kept 11 bases outside the gene matches. This CDR3 is built from 16 residues. Germline CDR1 MNHNS, CDR2 SASEGT. The CDR3, as DNA: TGTGCCACCGCAAGCGGGACTAGCGGGAGAAGCAATGAGCAGTTCTTC. Its protein product is CATASGTSGRSNEQFF.

This clonotype has only a few counts. The chain carries TRBV3-1 and TRBJ2-1; D uncertain. The germline V gene encodes CDR1 LGHDT and CDR2 YNNKEL (reference sequence). Between the trimmed V and J ends, which lost 0 bases and 4 bases, there was a span of 13 bases. The CDR3 is 16 residues long. The CDR3 region is CASSQDPDPRYNEQFF. Here the CDR3 DNA reads TGTGCCAGCAGCCAAGATCCGGATCCCAGATACAATGAGCAGTTCTTC.

In its sample, this clonotype was seen a few times. The chain joins TRBV3-1 to TRBJ2-1, with D tentatively TRBD1 or TRBD2 (5 bases each). The CDR3 totals 15 residues. V lost 6 bases and J 2 bases, leaving 14 bases between the germline ends. Germline CDR1 is LGHDT and CDR2 is YNNKEL (reference sequence). The CDR3 loop is CASSVRRGAYNEQFF. In DNA, the CDR3 is TGTGCCAGCAGTGTAAGAAGAGGGGCCTACAATGAGCAGTTCTTC.

The rearrangement joins TRBV20-1 to TRBJ2-5, with TRBD1 matching 7 bases. Germline V lookup: CDR1 DFQATT, CDR2 SNEGSKA (reference sequence). There are 13 residues in the CDR3. V gave up 5 bases and J gave up 5 bases; unmatched junction bases: 8. The CDR3 DNA sequence: TGCAGTGCTCCGCAGGGACAGAGGGAGACCCAGTACTTC. Its translation is CSAPQGQRETQYF.